The 24 T cell receptor beta chains reported below all come from one sample, sequenced in a study of blood T cell repertoires in COVID-19. Data came from immunoSEQ multiplex PCR; TCRdb stores just in-frame clones and leaves some out. This sample has 280,000 or so clones, with around 89% found just once. The sample taken for sequencing was peripheral blood. These TCRs come from a woman aged 25 to 39 who had recovered from COVID-19.

CDR3 amino acids: CASSVTGGAGAFF. As DNA, the CDR3 is TGCGCCAGCAGCGTGACAGGGGGCGCAGGAGCTTTCTTT. The chain carries TRBV5-1 and TRBJ1-1; TRBD1 aligns across 10 bases. With 4 bases clipped from V and 10 bases from J, the junction kept 7 bases outside the gene matches. Germline-derived CDR1 and CDR2 are SGHRS and YFSETQ. The CDR3 covers 13 residues.

In its sample, this clone was seen a few times. The chain employs TRBV27 and TRBJ2-5; 12 bases are shared with TRBD2. This CDR3 is built from 14 residues. CDR1 MNHEY and CDR2 SMNVEV come from the germline V gene (reference sequence). Unmatched junction bases numbered 6, after V lost 8 bases and J lost 5 bases. Here the CDR3 DNA reads TGTGCCAGCGGGCTAGCGGGGGGGCGGGAGACCCAGTACTTC. The encoded protein is CASGLAGGRETQYF.

The chain recombines TRBV6-1 with TRBJ1-6, with D uncertain. The germline CDR1 and CDR2 sequences are MNHNS and SASEGT. This CDR3 comprises 16 residues. The V and J ends lost 3 bases and 5 bases respectively, with 14 bases between them. Here the CDR3 DNA reads TGTGCCAGCAGTGAGAACGGGTACGGCGATAATTCACCCCTCCACTTT. It translates to CASSENGYGDNSPLHF.

This CDR3 is CATSDFGSNQPQHF. CDR3 nucleotides: TGTGCCACCAGTGATTTCGGGAGCAATCAGCCCCAGCATTTT. The chain has TRBV24-1 and TRBJ1-5, with no clear D. The CDR3 has 14 residues. Trimming took off 1 base at V and 1 base at J, with 4 bases between the two ends. The germline V gene encodes CDR1 KGHDR and CDR2 SFDVKD.

The chain carries TRBV9 and TRBJ1-2; D uncertain. This CDR3 has 13 amino acids. Looked up from germline, CDR1 is SGDLS and CDR2 is YYNGEE. V was cut by 1 base and J by 3 bases, with 7 bases left in between. CDR3 protein: CASSVYGDYGYTF. CDR3 in DNA: TGTGCCAGCAGCGTATACGGGGACTATGGCTACACCTTC.

The count of this clone is one. This chain uses TRBV12-3 or TRBV12-4 with TRBJ1-1; D not resolved. The CDR3 runs 13 residues. Trimming stripped 3 bases from V and 3 bases from J, with 8 bases between. DNA of the CDR3: TGTGCCAGCAGTTTCGGGAGGCACACTGAAGCTTTCTTT. Its protein product is CASSFGRHTEAFF.

This sequence joins TRBV5-1 and TRBJ2-1; the match to TRBD2 covers 10 bases. From germline, CDR1 is SGHRS and CDR2 YFSETQ. The length of the CDR3 is 16 residues. J gave up 2 bases and V 3 bases, and 5 bases lay outside the gene matches. The CDR3 reads CASSSLAGVTYNEQFF. In DNA, the CDR3 is TGCGCCAGCAGCTCTCTAGCGGGGGTCACCTACAATGAGCAGTTCTTC.

V usage is TRBV14 and J usage is TRBJ1-3; possible D gene TRBD1, 5 bases. Germline V CDR1 and CDR2: SGHDN, FVKESK. CDR3 length: 15 residues. With 0 bases removed from V and 0 bases from J, the gap between germline ends came to 6 bases. The CDR3 DNA reads as TGTGCCAGCAGCCAAGAGGGACTCTCTGGAAACACCATATATTTT. It codes for CASSQEGLSGNTIYF.

The chain employs TRBV12-2 and TRBJ2-1; TRBD2 is taken as the D call from the table, unchecked against the DNA. TRBV12-2 represents a pseudogene. The CDR3 runs to 16 residues. The CDR3 DNA sequence: TGTGCAAGTCGCTTACCCCGGACTCGTTCCTACAATGAGCAGTTCTTC. Translation gives CASRLPRTRSYNEQFF.

The chain combines TRBV27 with TRBJ2-2; tentative D call: TRBD1 (6 bases). This CDR3 spans 16 amino acids. Germline V gives CDR1 MNHEY, CDR2 SMNVEV (reference sequence). V was trimmed by 5 bases and J by 4 bases, leaving 17 bases between them. The DNA of the CDR3 is TGTGCCAGCAGTCACCAGGACAGTCGTAGCACCGGGGAGCTGTTTTTT. Protein sequence: CASSHQDSRSTGELFF.

The chain has TRBV30 and TRBJ1-1; no reliable D call. The CDR3 covers 13 residues. Trimming shortened V by 3 bases and J by 0 bases, and 8 bases separated the two germline ends. Germline CDR1 is GTSNPN and CDR2 is SVGIG (reference sequence). CDR3 in amino acids: CAWRWQMNTEAFF. The CDR3 DNA sequence: TGTGCCTGGAGATGGCAAATGAACACTGAAGCTTTCTTT.

The genes are TRBV7-9 and TRBJ1-4; D is ambiguous. Germline V lookup: CDR1 SEHNR, CDR2 FQNEAQ (reference sequence). The ends were cut back, 5 bases at V and 0 bases at J, with 16 bases in the middle. The CDR3 extends over 17 amino acids. The chain's CDR3 is CASSPRAGATTNEKLFF. Here the CDR3 DNA reads TGTGCCAGCAGCCCACGGGCGGGTGCCACAACTAATGAAAAACTGTTTTTT.

This chain links TRBV5-4 with TRBJ1-3; D not certain. Germline V gene lookup returns CDR1 SGHNT and CDR2 YYREEE (reference sequence). V was trimmed by 1 base and J by 3 bases, leaving 2 bases between them. The CDR3 totals 12 residues. The CDR3 DNA reads as TGTGCCAGCAGCTTGTATGGAAACACCATATATTTT. Its translation: CASSLYGNTIYF. The full variable domain, with the rest looked up from reference TRBV5-4 and TRBJ1-3, is ETGVTQSPTHLIKTRGQQVTLRCSSQSGHNTVSWYQQALGQGPQFIFQYYREEENGRGNFPPRFSGLQFPNYSSELNVNALELDDSALYLCASSLYGNTIYFGEGSWLTVV.

This clone has a handful of counts. The chain employs TRBV14 and TRBJ2-2, with D maybe TRBD1 (6 bases). This CDR3 contains 16 residues. CDR1 and CDR2 from the germline V gene are SGHDN and FVKESK. The germline V and J ends were trimmed by 8 bases and 2 bases, with 18 bases remaining between them. For the CDR3, the DNA is TGTGCCAGCGCCGCTCTGGACAGTATCAACACCGGGGAGCTGTTTTTT. This gives the protein CASAALDSINTGELFF.

This chain uses TRBV7-2 with TRBJ2-5, with 14 bases that match TRBD2. The germline V gene has CDR1 SGHTA and CDR2 FQGNSA. This CDR3 is built from 17 residues. V dropped 4 bases and J dropped 5; count of bases not matched to a gene: 9. The CDR3 protein is CASSSPTSGGAGETQYF. The CDR3 DNA sequence: TGTGCCAGCAGCTCTCCGACTAGCGGGGGGGCCGGGGAGACCCAGTACTTC.

V is TRBV5-1 and J is TRBJ2-2, with TRBD1 identical over 8 bases. Trimming at V came to 1 base and at J to 7 bases, leaving 6 bases not matched to a gene. CDR1 and CDR2 (germline): SGHRS, YFSETQ. The CDR3 extends over 15 amino acids. The CDR3 loop is CASSLRTGNGGELFF. The CDR3 DNA sequence: TGCGCCAGCAGCTTGCGGACAGGGAATGGCGGGGAGCTGTTTTTT.

In this sample, this clone turned up once. The CDR3 here is CASSSWTSGYNEQFF. For the CDR3, the DNA is TGTGCCAGCAGTTCCTGGACTAGTGGCTACAATGAGCAGTTCTTC. The gene calls are TRBV6-2 or TRBV6-3 and TRBJ2-1, with 7 nucleotides matching TRBD2. Germline CDR1 and CDR2: MNHEY and SVGEGT. Trimming at V came to 4 bases and at J to 3 bases, leaving 6 bases not matched to a gene. CDR3 length equals 15 residues.

This chain uses TRBV4-3 with TRBJ2-3; D might be TRBD2 (7 bases). The germline V gene has CDR1 LGHNA and CDR2 YSLEER. This CDR3 is 16 amino acids long. Between the trimmed V and J ends, which lost 1 base and 3 bases, there was a span of 14 bases. The chain's CDR3 is CASSQVRGGGTDTQYF. The CDR3, as DNA: TGCGCCAGCAGCCAAGTTAGGGGGGGAGGGACAGATACGCAGTATTTT.

The chain carries TRBV27 and TRBJ1-6, with D maybe TRBD1 (6 bases). The CDR3 is 15 amino acids. Per the germline V gene, CDR1 is MNHEY and CDR2 is SMNVEV (reference sequence). The germline V and J ends were trimmed by 8 bases and 10 bases, with 21 bases remaining between them. CDR3 bases: TGTGCCAGCCGACAGGCGGCTAATAGTGTCTCACCCCTCCACTTT. As protein: CASRQAANSVSPLHF.

The rearrangement links TRBV12-3 or TRBV12-4 to TRBJ1-1; D may be TRBD1 (6 bases). V was trimmed by 6 bases and J by 11 bases, leaving 19 bases between them. CDR3 length: 13 amino acids. The CDR3 bases are TGTGCCAGCAGCAGCAGGGGCCGGGTTGGGGCTTTCTTT. Its protein product is CASSSRGRVGAFF.

This clone was detected a few times. V usage is TRBV29-1 and J usage is TRBJ2-2; D perhaps matches TRBD2 (6 bases). There are 15 residues in the CDR3. Looked up from germline, CDR1 is SQVTM and CDR2 is ANQGSEA. Deletions cut 1 base from V and 3 bases from J, with 12 bases between. DNA for the CDR3: TGCAGCGTTGAAGTCAGGGAGGCGGACACCGGGGAGCTGTTTTTT. Residues: CSVEVREADTGELFF.

V and J are TRBV11-3 and TRBJ1-3; D is ambiguous. Germline-derived CDR1 and CDR2 are SGHNT and YENEEA. V dropped 1 base and J dropped 4 bases, with 11 bases sitting between them. This CDR3 comprises 15 residues. The CDR3 sequence is CASSLGPTEGNTIYF. The CDR3 nucleotides read TGTGCCAGCAGCTTAGGACCTACGGAGGGAAACACCATATATTTT. The full variable domain, in which reference TRBV11-3 and TRBJ1-3 provide the parts outside the CDR3, is EAGVVQSPRYKIIEKKQPVAFWCNPISGHNTLYWYLQNLGQGPELLIRYENEEAVDDSQLPKDRFSAERLKGVDSTLKIQPAELGDSAVYLCASSLGPTEGNTIYFGEGSWLTVV.

This clone appeared many times. The chain joins TRBV27 to TRBJ1-2; D call uncertain. V lost 2 bases and J 4 bases, leaving 8 bases between the germline ends. Germline loops: CDR1 MNHEY, CDR2 SMNVEV (reference sequence). The CDR3 contains 13 residues. This CDR3 is CASSLADSYGYTF. The CDR3 DNA reads TGTGCCAGCAGTTTAGCGGACTCCTATGGCTACACCTTC.

This clone came up once. The gene calls are TRBV5-4 and TRBJ2-5; D perhaps matches TRBD1 (5 bases). The CDR3 runs to 14 residues. Germline loops: CDR1 SGHNT, CDR2 YYREEE (reference sequence). Trimming pared 0 bases from V and 2 bases from J, leaving 8 bases between. The CDR3: CASSLVGVQETQYF. The DNA for the CDR3 is TGTGCCAGCAGCTTGGTAGGGGTTCAAGAGACCCAGTACTTC.